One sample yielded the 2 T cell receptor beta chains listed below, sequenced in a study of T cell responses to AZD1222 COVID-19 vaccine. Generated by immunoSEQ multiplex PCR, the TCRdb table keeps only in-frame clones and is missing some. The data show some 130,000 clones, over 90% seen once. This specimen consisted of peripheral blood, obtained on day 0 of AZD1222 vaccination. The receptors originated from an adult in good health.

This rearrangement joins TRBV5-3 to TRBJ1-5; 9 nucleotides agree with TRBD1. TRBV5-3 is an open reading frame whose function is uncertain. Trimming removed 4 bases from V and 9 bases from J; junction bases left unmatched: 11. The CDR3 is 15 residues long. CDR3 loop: CARSPRGQGRRPQHF. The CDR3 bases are TGTGCCAGAAGCCCTAGAGGACAGGGGAGAAGGCCCCAGCATTTT.

The CDR3 spells CASSFVEGTHTEAFF. The CDR3 DNA sequence: TGTGCCAGCAGCTTTGTGGAGGGGACCCACACTGAAGCTTTCTTT. The chain is built from TRBV5-6 and TRBJ1-1; D is perhaps TRBD1 (5 bases). Per the germline V gene, CDR1 is SGHDT and CDR2 is YYEEEE. V shed 2 bases and J shed 3 bases, with 14 bases lying between them. The CDR3 covers 15 residues.